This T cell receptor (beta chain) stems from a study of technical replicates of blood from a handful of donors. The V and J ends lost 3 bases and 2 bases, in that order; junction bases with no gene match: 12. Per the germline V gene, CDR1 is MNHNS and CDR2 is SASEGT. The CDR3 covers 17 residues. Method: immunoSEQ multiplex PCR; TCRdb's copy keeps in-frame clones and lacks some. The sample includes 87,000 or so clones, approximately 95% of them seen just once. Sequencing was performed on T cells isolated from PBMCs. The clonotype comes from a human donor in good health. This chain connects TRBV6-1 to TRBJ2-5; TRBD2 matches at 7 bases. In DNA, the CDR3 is TGTGCCAGCAGTGACGGGGGGTACACACAACGACAAGAGACCCAGTACTTC. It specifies CASSDGGYTQRQETQYF.